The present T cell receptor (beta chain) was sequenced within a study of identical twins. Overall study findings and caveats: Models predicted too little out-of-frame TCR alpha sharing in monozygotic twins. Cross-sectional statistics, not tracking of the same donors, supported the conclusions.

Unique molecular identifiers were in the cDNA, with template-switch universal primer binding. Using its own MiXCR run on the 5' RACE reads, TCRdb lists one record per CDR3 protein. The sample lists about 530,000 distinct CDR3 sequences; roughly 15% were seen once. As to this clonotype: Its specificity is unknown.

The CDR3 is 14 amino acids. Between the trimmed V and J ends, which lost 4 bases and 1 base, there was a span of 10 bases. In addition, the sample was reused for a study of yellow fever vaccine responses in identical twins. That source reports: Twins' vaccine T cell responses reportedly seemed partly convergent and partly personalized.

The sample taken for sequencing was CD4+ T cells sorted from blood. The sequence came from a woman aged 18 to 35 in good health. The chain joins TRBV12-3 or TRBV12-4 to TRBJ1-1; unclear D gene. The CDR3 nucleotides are TGTGCCAGCAGTTACATGGGAAGGAACACTGAAGCTTTCTTT. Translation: CASSYMGRNTEAFF.